Shown below are 10 T cell receptor beta chains from a single sample sequenced in a study of T-cell reconstitution after alpha-beta-depleted transplantation in children. Preparation of the TCRbeta library used unique molecular identifiers. TCRdb called the PCR reads again in MiXCR, with one record for every CDR3 protein. Among 200,000 to 250,000 distinct CDR3 sequences listed, around 11% were seen once. Sequencing was performed on PBMCs from the stem cell graft donor, taken from the stem cell graft. The receptors come from a human donor who donated a stem cell graft to a child with acute lymphoblastic leukemia.

This clonotype was seen at least ten times. The genes are TRBV2 and TRBJ2-1, with 9 nucleotides matching TRBD1. J was trimmed by 8 bases and V by 6 bases; bases with no gene match: 8. This CDR3 region has 14 residues. Germline V gene data show CDR1 as SNHLY and CDR2 as FYNNEI. CDR3 nucleotides: TGTGCCAGCAGCCGGGACAGGGACGTCGATGAGCAGTTCTTC. Its translation: CASSRDRDVDEQFF.

This clonotype was observed many times. This chain connects TRBV11-2 to TRBJ1-2; D is undetermined. Germline V gives CDR1 SGHAT, CDR2 FQNNGV. The CDR3 has 14 amino acids. Trimming pared 1 base from V and 3 bases from J, leaving 9 bases between. CDR3 coding DNA: TGTGCCAGCAGCTTAGCAGACGGCTACTATGGCTACACCTTC. This gives the protein CASSLADGYYGYTF.

Turning to this clonotype: This may come from a read error, since a much larger clone is one base off. The chain is built from TRBV28 and TRBJ1-1; D gene unclear. Germline-derived CDR1 and CDR2 are MDHEN and SYDVKM. The CDR3 consists of 13 residues. The CDR3 protein is CASSFDGNTDAFF. The CDR3 DNA reads TGTGCCAGCAGTTTTGACGGGAACACTGACGCTTTCTTT.

The V call is TRBV7-2, the J call TRBJ1-2; D unclear. The CDR3 loop spans 14 amino acids. The germline V gene has CDR1 SGHTA and CDR2 FQGNSA. V was cut by 1 base and J by 6 bases, with 12 bases left in between. For the CDR3, the DNA is TGTGCCAGCAGCTTAGGGGCCAGGAAGAATGGCTACACCTTC. Residues: CASSLGARKNGYTF.

V usage is TRBV30 and J usage is TRBJ1-2; 7 bases are shared with TRBD1. V gave up 6 bases and J gave up 4 bases; unmatched junction bases: 5. There are 12 residues in the CDR3. Germline V lookup: CDR1 GTSNPN, CDR2 SVGIG (reference sequence). CDR3 residues: CACRRDSYGYTF. The CDR3 DNA reads TGTGCCTGTCGGAGGGACAGCTATGGCTACACCTTC.

V and J are TRBV6-2 or TRBV6-3 and TRBJ2-7; D unresolved. Germline CDR1 MNHEY, CDR2 SVGEGT. V gave up 9 bases and J gave up 0 bases, with 9 bases separating them. The CDR3 is made up of 12 amino acids. DNA for the CDR3: TGTGCCAGTAAAACAGTCTCCTACGAGCAGTACTTC. Its translation: CASKTVSYEQYF.

This clonotype has just a few counts. The chain recombines TRBV5-1 with TRBJ2-7, with TRBD1 matching over 9 bases. The germline V gene has CDR1 SGHRS and CDR2 YFSETQ. V lost 4 bases, J lost 6 bases, and 5 bases stayed unmatched. The CDR3 length is 13 residues. The CDR3 DNA reads as TGCGCCAGCAGCGCGACAGGGGGATCCGAGCAGTACTTC. Protein sequence: CASSATGGSEQYF.

This clonotype was observed at least ten times. The chain is built from TRBV27 and TRBJ2-3, with 9 bases that match TRBD2. V lost 8 bases and J lost 8; bases outside the gene matches: 17. The germline gives CDR1 MNHEY, CDR2 SMNVEV (reference sequence). The CDR3 spans 16 residues. The CDR3 DNA sequence: TGTGCCAGCTGGCCCCCATTGGGGACTAGCCGAGGTACGCAGTATTTT. Its protein product is CASWPPLGTSRGTQYF.

This clonotype turned up a few times. A single base separates this from a much larger clone, so it may be a read error. The genes are TRBV28 and TRBJ2-4; D perhaps matches TRBD2 (6 bases). The germline V gene encodes CDR1 MDHEN and CDR2 SYDVKM. This CDR3 has 15 residues. For the CDR3, the DNA is TGTGCCAGCAAGGGGACTGATCTAGCCAAAAACAGTCAGTACTTC. Translating gives CASKGTDLAKNSQYF.

In its sample, this clonotype was seen many times. The chain couples TRBV28 to TRBJ2-7, with D perhaps matching TRBD1 (6 bases). The CDR3 length is 13 residues. V lost 8 bases, J lost 2 bases, and 13 bases lay in between. CDR1 is MDHEN, CDR2 SYDVKM, per germline. The DNA of the CDR3 is TGTGCCAGCGGGTTGGACAGAGCCTACGAGCAGTACTTC. This codes for CASGLDRAYEQYF.